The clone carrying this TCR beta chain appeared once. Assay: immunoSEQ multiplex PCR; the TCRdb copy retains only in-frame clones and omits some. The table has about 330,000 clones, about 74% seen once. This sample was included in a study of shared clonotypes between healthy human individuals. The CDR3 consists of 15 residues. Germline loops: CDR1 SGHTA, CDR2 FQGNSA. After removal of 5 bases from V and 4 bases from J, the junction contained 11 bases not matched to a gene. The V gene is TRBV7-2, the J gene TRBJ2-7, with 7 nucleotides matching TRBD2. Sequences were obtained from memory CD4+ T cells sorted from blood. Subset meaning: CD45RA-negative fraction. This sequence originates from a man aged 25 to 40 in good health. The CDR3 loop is CASSPHPSGIYEQYF. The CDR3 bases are TGTGCCAGCAGCCCCCACCCCAGCGGGATATACGAGCAGTACTTC. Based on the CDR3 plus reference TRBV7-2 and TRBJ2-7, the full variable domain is GAGVSQSPSNKVTEKGKDVELRCDPISGHTALYWYRQSLGQGLEFLIYFQGNSAPDKSGLPSDRFSAERTGGSVSTLTIQRTQQEDSAVYLCASSPHPSGIYEQYFGPGTRLTVT.